Below, 18 T cell receptor beta chains from the same sample are listed, as sequenced in a study of shared clonotypes between healthy human individuals (dated by TCRdb to 2019 to 2021). Library prep was done by the immunoSEQ multiplex PCR assay. TCRdb mirrors the immuneACCESS table, restricted to in-frame sequences. Some clones are absent from its copies; in checked studies, under half trace to an unresolved V gene, and the reason for the others is unknown. This sample gives a few hundred thousand clones in total; around 97% of them show up just once. 0.045% to 0.06% of the sample is in the top ten clones. Sequenced: naive CD4+ T cells sorted from blood. The cell subset or site label, as the study defines it: CD45RA+ positively selected. The source of these receptors is a young woman in good health.

The chain is built from TRBV7-9 and TRBJ2-1; 7 bases agree with TRBD2. V shed 2 bases and J 4 bases; nucleotides not matched to a gene: 5. This CDR3 spans 15 amino acids. Germline CDR1 is SEHNR and CDR2 is FQNEAQ (reference sequence). The CDR3 loop is CASSLILAAYNEQFF. CDR3 sequence (DNA): TGTGCCAGCAGCTTAATCCTAGCGGCGTACAATGAGCAGTTCTTC.

The chain recombines TRBV4-1 with TRBJ1-2, with no clear D. CDR1 MGHRA and CDR2 YSYEKL come from the germline V gene. V was trimmed by 4 bases and J by 7 bases, leaving 13 bases between them. The CDR3 contains 13 residues. In DNA, the CDR3 is TGCGCCAGCAGCCGAGGAGCGGGTGGTGGCTACACCTTC. This encodes CASSRGAGGGYTF.

The genes are TRBV6-6 and TRBJ2-3; D might be TRBD2 (7 bases). Trimming took 0 bases from V and 3 from J, leaving 13 bases between them. This CDR3 contains 16 residues. The germline CDR1 and CDR2 sequences are MNHNY and SVGAGI (reference sequence). CDR3 bases: TGTGCCAGCAGTTACTCGGGCAGGGGAGGGACAGATACGCAGTATTTT. This encodes CASSYSGRGGTDTQYF.

The chain uses TRBV21-1 and TRBJ1-2; the table's TRBD1 call for D was not verified on the DNA. TRBV21-1 is termed a pseudogene. This CDR3 has 16 amino acids. The CDR3 protein is CASSRPTGTGEGGYTF. Here the CDR3 DNA reads TGTGCCAGCAGCAGACCCACCGGGACAGGAGAGGGTGGCTACACCTTC.

CDR3 bases: TGTGCCAGCAGCCAACGCTACAGGGGATTGTATCAGCCCCAGCATTTT. It translates to CASSQRYRGLYQPQHF. This chain joins TRBV28 and TRBJ1-5; TRBD1 aligns across 7 bases. V lost 6 bases to trimming and J lost 5 bases; unmatched junction nucleotides: 13. The germline V gene has CDR1 MDHEN and CDR2 SYDVKM. The CDR3 consists of 16 residues.

This clone was seen just once. J is TRBJ1-1 and V is TRBV25-1; D might be TRBD1 (5 bases). The length of the CDR3 is 17 residues. Trimming removed 3 bases from V and 0 bases from J, with 17 bases in between. CDR1 is MGHDK, CDR2 SYGVNS, per germline. Here the CDR3 reads CASSDYTGTDMNTEAFF. Here the CDR3 DNA reads TGTGCCAGCAGTGATTACACCGGGACCGACATGAACACTGAAGCTTTCTTT.

V gene TRBV2 combines with J gene TRBJ2-7; D is perhaps TRBD1 (6 bases). CDR1 is SNHLY, CDR2 FYNNEI, per germline. V lost 6 bases to trimming and J lost 2 bases, with 20 bases between them. The CDR3 loop spans 16 amino acids. Here the CDR3 DNA reads TGTGCCAGCAGGGGGGCCTCGGGACCCTTTGCCTACGAGCAGTACTTC. This gives the protein CASRGASGPFAYEQYF.

The CDR3 DNA follows: TGTGCCAGCTCACCACCGGGAGGGGGGATTGGGCCCCAGCATTTT. Protein sequence: CASSPPGGGIGPQHF. This chain connects TRBV18 to TRBJ1-5; TRBD1 might be the D (6 bases). Germline CDR1 and CDR2: KGHSH and LQKENI. The V gene lost 0 bases and the J gene lost 9 bases, with 15 bases spanning the gap. There are 15 residues in the CDR3.

The rearrangement links TRBV27 to TRBJ2-1; D uncertain. Germline loops: CDR1 MNHEY, CDR2 SMNVEV (reference sequence). V was pared by 6 bases and J by 3 bases, with 12 bases between. There are 14 residues in the CDR3. CDR3 nucleotides: TGTGCCAGCAGACGCGCGGAGAGCTACAATGAGCAGTTCTTC. It codes for CASRRAESYNEQFF.

V gene TRBV9 combines with J gene TRBJ2-3; 9 nucleotides align to TRBD2. Trimming removed 1 base from V and 4 bases from J; junction bases left unmatched: 10. CDR1 and CDR2 from the germline V gene are SGDLS and YYNGEE. This CDR3 spans 17 amino acids. CDR3 residues: CASSVSPSGIGADTQYF. The CDR3 nucleotides read TGTGCCAGCAGCGTATCCCCTAGCGGGATAGGGGCAGATACGCAGTATTTT.

J is TRBJ1-1 and V is TRBV29-1, with 7 bases aligning to TRBD1. V was clipped by 6 bases and J by 2 bases; unmatched bases: 12. The germline V gene has CDR1 SQVTM and CDR2 ANQGSEA. The CDR3 loop spans 15 amino acids. The CDR3 DNA reads as TGCAGCGTCCGAGTTGCCGGGACAGAAAACACTGAAGCTTTCTTT. This sequence encodes CSVRVAGTENTEAFF. The whole variable domain, remainder taken from reference TRBV29-1 and TRBJ1-1, is SAVISQKPSRDICQRGTSLTIQCQVDSQVTMMFWYRQQPGQSLTLIATANQGSEATYESGFVIDKFPISRPNLTFSTLTVSNMSPEDSSIYLCSVRVAGTENTEAFFGQGTRLTVV.

The CDR3 here is CASSLQTGSYEQYF. The CDR3 DNA sequence: TGCGCCAGCAGCCTCCAGACGGGCTCCTACGAGCAGTACTTC. The chain recombines TRBV4-1 with TRBJ2-7; D gene ambiguous. V lost 4 bases and J 0 bases, leaving 10 bases between the germline ends. The germline gives CDR1 MGHRA, CDR2 YSYEKL. This CDR3 is built from 14 residues.

The genes are TRBV28 and TRBJ2-7; weak D call: TRBD1 (6 bases). Germline CDR1 is MDHEN and CDR2 is SYDVKM. V lost 5 bases, J lost 7 bases, and 15 bases lay in between. The CDR3 length is 13 residues. The CDR3 spells CASSLPGQREQYF. The DNA for the CDR3 is TGTGCCAGCAGTCTACCGGGACAAAGGGAGCAGTACTTC.

The genes are TRBV10-1 and TRBJ2-7; 9 bases match TRBD1. The V gene's germline CDR1 is WNHNN and CDR2 SYGVQD (reference sequence). Germline trimming cut 6 bases from V and 3 bases from J; bases unmatched to any gene: 15. The CDR3 is 17 residues long. The CDR3 loop reads CASRRDRERSQFYEQYF. The CDR3 coding sequence is TGCGCCAGCAGACGGGACAGGGAGCGATCGCAATTCTACGAGCAGTACTTC.

V and J are TRBV2 and TRBJ2-5; TRBD2 might be the D (6 bases). In germline, CDR1 is SNHLY, CDR2 FYNNEI. V shed 4 bases and J shed 2 bases, with 23 bases lying between them. This CDR3 spans 18 amino acids. CDR3 nucleotide sequence: TGTGCCAGCAGTGGCCCGGGTGGGCGGGATTTATGGCAAGAGACCCAGTACTTC. Amino acid sequence: CASSGPGGRDLWQETQYF.

The chain employs TRBV2 and TRBJ2-7, with 12 bases that match TRBD2. V lost 6 bases to trimming and J lost 3 bases; unmatched junction nucleotides: 6. CDR3 size: 15 residues. The germline CDR1 and CDR2 sequences are SNHLY and FYNNEI. CDR3 sequence (DNA): TGTGCCAGCAGGACAGGACTAGCGGGATACTACGAGCAGTACTTC. It translates to CASRTGLAGYYEQYF. Variable domain in full (rest from reference TRBV2 and TRBJ2-7): EPEVTQTPSHQVTQMGQEVILRCVPISNHLYFYWYRQILGQKVEFLVSFYNNEISEKSEIFDDQFSVERPDGSNFTLKIRSTKLEDSAMYFCASRTGLAGYYEQYFGPGTRLTVT.

This chain joins TRBV7-2 and TRBJ2-3; D remains ambiguous. The germline gives CDR1 SGHTA, CDR2 FQGNSA. The CDR3 sequence is 12 residues long. Trimming left V 1 base short and J 4 bases short, with 3 bases between. The CDR3 nucleotides read TGTGCCAGCAGCTTAGAATCAGATACGCAGTATTTT. Translation: CASSLESDTQYF. Using reference TRBV7-2 and TRBJ2-3 for the parts outside the CDR3, the full variable domain is GAGVSQSPSNKVTEKGKDVELRCDPISGHTALYWYRQSLGQGLEFLIYFQGNSAPDKSGLPSDRFSAERTGGSVSTLTIQRTQQEDSAVYLCASSLESDTQYFGPGTRLTVL.

The V call is TRBV23-1, the J call TRBJ2-1; D gene uncertain. TRBV23-1 is reported as an ORF; its role is uncertain. V gave up 2 bases and J gave up 10 bases, with 9 bases separating them. The CDR3 has 12 amino acids. The CDR3 nucleotides are TGCGCCAGCAGTCAAATAAAGGAAGAGCAGTTCTTC. Its translation is CASSQIKEEQFF.